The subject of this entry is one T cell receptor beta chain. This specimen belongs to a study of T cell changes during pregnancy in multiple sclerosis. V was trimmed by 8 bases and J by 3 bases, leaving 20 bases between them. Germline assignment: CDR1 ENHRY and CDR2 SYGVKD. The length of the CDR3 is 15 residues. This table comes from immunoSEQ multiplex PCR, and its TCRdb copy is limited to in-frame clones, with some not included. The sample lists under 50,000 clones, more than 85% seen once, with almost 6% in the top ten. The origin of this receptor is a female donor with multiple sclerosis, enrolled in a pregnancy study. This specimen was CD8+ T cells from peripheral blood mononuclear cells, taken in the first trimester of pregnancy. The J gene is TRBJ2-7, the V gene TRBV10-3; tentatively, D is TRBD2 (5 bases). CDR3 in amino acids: CAILTDREDSYEQYF. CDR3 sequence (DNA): TGTGCCATCTTAACTGACCGGGAAGATAGCTACGAGCAGTACTTC.